These 32 T cell receptor beta chains share one sample of origin, sequenced in a study of shared clonotypes between healthy human individuals. Repertoires were generated with immunoSEQ multiplex PCR, while TCRdb's copy carries only in-frame clones and drops some. Of about 2.2 million clones detected, about 93% appear once; the ten largest clones hold under 2%. Terminally differentiated effector memory CD45RA+ cells were left out of the naive CD8 fraction, which was CD45RO-negative and positively selected for CCR7. Sequencing used naive CD8+ T cells from PBMCs. The source is a man aged 18 to 30 in good health. Some clones in this sample may be carry-over from other donors' samples.

This clone was detected once. V is TRBV7-9 and J is TRBJ1-4; D not resolved. Per germline, CDR1 SEHNR and CDR2 FQNEAQ (reference sequence). Trimming shortened V by 5 bases and J by 0 bases, and 10 bases separated the two germline ends. This CDR3 contains 15 residues. The DNA for the CDR3 is TGTGCCAGCAGCAGCCAAGGCGCAACTAATGAAAAACTGTTTTTT. This translates into CASSSQGATNEKLFF.

The chain combines TRBV9 with TRBJ2-1; 10 bases are shared with TRBD2. The J segment lost 6 bases and the V segment lost 4 bases, leaving 16 bases of the junction unmatched. The CDR3 loop spans 18 amino acids. CDR1 SGDLS and CDR2 YYNGEE come from the germline V gene. CDR3: CASSSPVAGGRDRNEQFF. DNA for the CDR3: TGTGCCAGCAGCTCCCCCGTAGCGGGAGGTCGGGATCGCAATGAGCAGTTCTTC.

This chain connects TRBV4-1 to TRBJ2-1; 9 bases agree with TRBD2. V trimming: 4 bases; J trimming: 4 bases; junction bases outside the gene matches: 2. The V gene's germline CDR1 is MGHRA and CDR2 YSYEKL. The CDR3 runs to 14 residues. The CDR3 DNA reads TGCGCCAGCAGCCCTCTAGCGGGGTACAATGAGCAGTTCTTC. Translating it yields CASSPLAGYNEQFF.

This sequence joins TRBV9 and TRBJ2-6; D not certain. Trimming shortened V by 3 bases and J by 1 base, and 5 bases separated the two germline ends. From germline, CDR1 is SGDLS and CDR2 YYNGEE. The CDR3 consists of 14 residues. The chain's CDR3 is CASSGLSGANVLTF. CDR3 bases: TGTGCCAGCAGCGGCTTATCTGGGGCCAACGTCCTGACTTTC.

This clone has just a few counts. The chain joins TRBV5-4 to TRBJ1-1; D not resolved. The length of the CDR3 is 12 residues. Trimming removed 2 bases from V and 5 bases from J, with 7 bases in between. Germline lookup yields CDR1 SGHNT and CDR2 YYREEE (reference sequence). CDR3 in DNA: TGTGCCAGCAGCTTCTCGAGGACTGAAGCTTTCTTT. Amino acid sequence: CASSFSRTEAFF.

The CDR3: CASSLLVRAAGDEQYF. In DNA, the CDR3 is TGTGCCAGCAGCCTCCTTGTCCGGGCCGCCGGGGACGAGCAGTACTTC. This sequence joins TRBV5-6 and TRBJ2-7, with a weak D call TRBD2 (5 bases). Trimming removed 4 bases from V and 5 bases from J, with 22 bases in between. Germline CDR1 reads SGHDT; CDR2 reads YYEEEE. The CDR3 is 16 amino acids.

This chain's CDR3 is CASSLSMTSSFYNEQFF. Written as DNA, the CDR3 is TGTGCCAGCAGTTTATCGATGACTAGCTCTTTCTACAATGAGCAGTTCTTC. The chain has TRBV27 and TRBJ2-1, with 7 bases that match TRBD2. This CDR3 region has 17 residues. Germline trimming cut 0 bases from V and 3 bases from J; bases unmatched to any gene: 8. Germline values: CDR1 MNHEY, CDR2 SMNVEV (reference sequence).

The CDR3 region is CATRRDRGLLSYNEQFF. CDR3 DNA sequence: TGTGCCACCCGCCGGGACAGGGGCCTCCTCTCCTACAATGAGCAGTTCTTC. The chain has TRBV15 and TRBJ2-1; 10 bases match TRBD1. This CDR3 comprises 17 residues. Trimming at V came to 8 bases and at J to 0 bases, leaving 10 bases not matched to a gene. Germline V CDR1 and CDR2: LNHNV, YYDKDF (reference sequence).

The V and J genes are TRBV7-9 and TRBJ2-7, with D possibly matching TRBD2 (5 bases). Per germline, CDR1 SEHNR and CDR2 FQNEAQ (reference sequence). This CDR3 contains 13 residues. V lost 6 bases, J lost 0 bases, and 9 bases lay in between. In DNA, the CDR3 is TGTGCCAGCAGGAAAGCGGACTCCTACGAGCAGTACTTC. Amino acids: CASRKADSYEQYF.

CDR3 in amino acids: CASSVAGTQETQYF. The CDR3 region has the DNA TGTGCCAGCAGCGTGGCCGGGACGCAAGAGACCCAGTACTTC. The chain recombines TRBV5-6 with TRBJ2-5, with D possibly being TRBD1 or TRBD2 (5 bases each). Germline CDR1 SGHDT, CDR2 YYEEEE. The V gene lost 4 bases and the J gene lost 2 bases, with 12 bases spanning the gap. This CDR3 is built from 14 residues.

The CDR3 bases are TGTGCCAGCAGCTTAACCATTGACAGGGGGTTCACTGAAGCTTTCTTT. Protein sequence: CASSLTIDRGFTEAFF. The chain joins TRBV11-2 to TRBJ1-1; 9 bases fit TRBD1. The CDR3 length is 16 residues. Germline lookup yields CDR1 SGHAT and CDR2 FQNNGV. V gave up 2 bases and J gave up 4 bases; unmatched junction bases: 8.

In its sample, this clone was seen once. The rearrangement uses TRBV27 and TRBJ2-3; 10 nucleotides match TRBD2. The V gene end was trimmed by 1 base and the J gene end by 4 bases; junction bases not matched to a gene: 5. The CDR3 is 16 amino acids. CDR1 and CDR2 from the germline V gene are MNHEY and SMNVEV (reference sequence). The CDR3 DNA reads TGTGCCAGCAGTTTATATGGACTAGCGGTAGCAGATACGCAGTATTTT. Its protein product is CASSLYGLAVADTQYF.

In this sample, this clone turned up once. This chain joins TRBV28 and TRBJ2-5; no clear D gene. The end of the DNA fits TRBJ2-7 better, so the J call may be wrong. The germline CDR1 and CDR2 sequences are MDHEN and SYDVKM. The CDR3 spans 14 residues. Here the CDR3 DNA reads TGTGCCAGCAGTGCCATAGGCAGCTCCTACGAGCAGTACTTC. Translation gives CASSAIGSSYEQYF.

This clone has just a few counts. The rearrangement uses TRBV11-2 and TRBJ2-7; TRBD1 matches at 8 bases. The CDR3 length is 15 residues. V shed 0 bases, J shed 1 base, and the junction held 2 bases outside the gene matches. CDR1 is SGHAT and CDR2 is FQNNGV in the germline V gene. CDR3 bases: TGTGCCAGCAGCTTAGACAGGGGGCTTTCCTACGAGCAGTACTTC. Translating it yields CASSLDRGLSYEQYF.

This sequence joins TRBV5-1 and TRBJ2-7; TRBD2 aligns across 13 bases. This CDR3 is 18 amino acids long. Germline V gene lookup returns CDR1 SGHRS and CDR2 YFSETQ. With 0 bases clipped from V and 6 bases from J, the junction kept 12 bases outside the gene matches. The CDR3 bases are TGCGCCAGCAGCTTGGATGGACTAGCGGGAGCGCTGCTTCCCGAGCAGTACTTC. Protein: CASSLDGLAGALLPEQYF.

V and J are TRBV5-1 and TRBJ1-1; D unclear. Germline CDR1 SGHRS, CDR2 YFSETQ. V was trimmed by 3 bases and J by 0 bases, leaving 12 bases between them. The CDR3 sequence is 15 residues long. CDR3 amino acids: CASSYKPGMNTEAFF. As DNA, the CDR3 is TGCGCCAGCAGCTACAAACCCGGGATGAACACTGAAGCTTTCTTT.

The genes are TRBV11-2 and TRBJ2-7; 10 bases are shared with TRBD2. This CDR3 comprises 13 residues. V shed 3 bases, J shed 6 bases, and the junction held 2 bases outside the gene matches. Germline values: CDR1 SGHAT, CDR2 FQNNGV. The CDR3 sequence is CASSLSSGSEQYF. DNA of the CDR3: TGTGCCAGCAGCTTGTCTAGCGGGAGCGAGCAGTACTTC. Using reference TRBV11-2 and TRBJ2-7 for the parts outside the CDR3, the full variable domain is EAGVAQSPRYKIIEKRQSVAFWCNPISGHATLYWYQQILGQGPKLLIQFQNNGVVDDSQLPKDRFSAERLKGVDSTLKIQPAKLEDSAVYLCASSLSSGSEQYFGPGTRLTVT.

V and J are TRBV28 and TRBJ2-2; D perhaps matches TRBD1 (5 bases). The CDR3 totals 14 residues. Germline lookup yields CDR1 MDHEN and CDR2 SYDVKM. V lost 4 bases to trimming and J lost 4 bases, with 10 bases between them. CDR3 DNA: TGTGCCAGCAGTTCCAATGGGGCCACCGGGGAGCTGTTTTTT. This codes for CASSSNGATGELFF.

CDR3 amino acids: CASSLRGLRGNTIYF. DNA of the CDR3: TGTGCCAGCAGCTTAAGGGGTCTTAGAGGAAACACCATATATTTT. V and J are TRBV11-2 and TRBJ1-3; D perhaps matches TRBD1 (5 bases). V was cut by 2 bases and J by 4 bases, with 12 bases left in between. From germline, CDR1 is SGHAT and CDR2 FQNNGV. CDR3 length equals 15 residues.

The chain employs TRBV5-6 and TRBJ1-1; tentatively, D is TRBD1 (6 bases). V was trimmed by 4 bases and J by 0 bases, leaving 13 bases between them. This CDR3 is built from 15 residues. The germline gives CDR1 SGHDT, CDR2 YYEEEE. The CDR3: CASSGAGHLNTEAFF. In DNA, the CDR3 is TGTGCCAGCAGCGGGGCGGGACACTTGAACACTGAAGCTTTCTTT.

V and J are TRBV19 and TRBJ2-1, with 9 bases identical to TRBD1. This CDR3 has 14 amino acids. Germline-derived CDR1 and CDR2 are LNHDA and SQIVND (reference sequence). The trim removed 4 bases at V and 8 bases at J, leaving 6 bases unmatched. CDR3 sequence (DNA): TGTGCCAGTAGTACCAGGGACAGGGCGGATGAGCAGTTCTTC. Translating gives CASSTRDRADEQFF. The variable domain in full, with the rest retrieved from reference TRBV19 and TRBJ2-1, is DGGITQSPKYLFRKEGQNVTLSCEQNLNHDAMYWYRQDPGQGLRLIYYSQIVNDFQKGDIAEGYSVSREKKESFPLTVTSAQKNPTAFYLCASSTRDRADEQFFGPGTRLTVL.

This rearrangement joins TRBV9 to TRBJ2-7; TRBD2 aligns across 7 bases. The CDR3 extends over 14 amino acids. Trimming removed 3 bases from V and 5 bases from J; junction bases left unmatched: 8. CDR1 is SGDLS, CDR2 YYNGEE, per germline. CDR3 residues: CASSAAGVNHEQYF. The CDR3 nucleotides are TGTGCCAGCAGCGCGGCGGGAGTAAACCACGAGCAGTACTTC.

This chain connects TRBV28 to TRBJ2-2; D possibly matches TRBD1 or TRBD2 (5 bases each). The CDR3 is 16 residues long. V was clipped by 6 bases and J by 1 base, with 15 bases between them. Germline CDR1 reads MDHEN; CDR2 reads SYDVKM. CDR3 in DNA: TGTGCCAGCAGCATCCCCGGGGCGCAGAACACCGGGGAGCTGTTTTTT. Protein product: CASSIPGAQNTGELFF.

The rearrangement links TRBV30 to TRBJ2-2, with 7 bases matching TRBD1. The CDR3 sequence is 14 residues long. The germline CDR1 and CDR2 sequences are GTSNPN and SVGIG (reference sequence). Losses at the gene ends were 4 bases for V and 4 bases for J; bases not matched to a gene: 6. The CDR3 nucleotides are TGTGCCTGGAACAGGGCAGGGGGCACCGGGGAGCTGTTTTTT. Protein sequence: CAWNRAGGTGELFF.

This clone was detected once. This chain uses TRBV7-2 with TRBJ2-1, with D perhaps matching TRBD2 (6 bases). There are 14 residues in the CDR3. CDR1 and CDR2 from the germline V gene are SGHTA and FQGNSA. Trimming took off 6 bases at V and 3 bases at J, with 12 bases between the two ends. CDR3 coding DNA: TGTGCCAGCAGTGGCGGGATAGTCTACAATGAGCAGTTCTTC. It codes for CASSGGIVYNEQFF.

V is TRBV19 and J is TRBJ1-2; D may be TRBD1 (5 bases). The CDR3 loop spans 12 amino acids. V shed 4 bases and J shed 4 bases, with 7 bases lying between them. The germline V gene has CDR1 LNHDA and CDR2 SQIVND (reference sequence). The CDR3 loop is CASSTQAYGYTF. DNA of the CDR3: TGTGCCAGTAGTACACAGGCCTATGGCTACACCTTC.

The chain couples TRBV6-1 to TRBJ1-5; D is uncertain. This CDR3 is built from 15 residues. V was cut by 8 bases and J by 0 bases, with 14 bases left in between. In germline, CDR1 is MNHNS, CDR2 SASEGT. CDR3 sequence: CASSRTKGSNQPQHF. CDR3 coding DNA: TGTGCCAGCTCCCGAACTAAGGGTAGCAATCAGCCCCAGCATTTT.

The V and J genes are TRBV6-4 and TRBJ2-6; perhaps D is TRBD1 or TRBD2 (5 bases each). This CDR3 is built from 15 residues. Trimming pared 3 bases from V and 2 bases from J, leaving 8 bases between. Germline-derived CDR1 and CDR2 are MRHNA and SNTAGT. CDR3 region: CASSERGTGANVLTF. For the CDR3, the DNA is TGTGCCAGCAGTGAGAGGGGTACTGGGGCCAACGTCCTGACTTTC.

A remark on this clone: Distinct nucleotide sequences in the sample also encode this CDR3. The chain uses TRBV19 and TRBJ2-7; a possible D gene is TRBD1 (5 bases). The CDR3 totals 14 residues. Germline CDR1 is LNHDA and CDR2 is SQIVND (reference sequence). Deletions cut 1 base from V and 2 bases from J, with 9 bases between. The CDR3 DNA follows: TGTGCCAGTAGTATAGTCCCAGGGACCTACGAGCAGTACTTC. Amino acids: CASSIVPGTYEQYF.

The V call is TRBV14, the J call TRBJ2-5, with 7 nucleotides matching TRBD2. This CDR3 has 14 amino acids. CDR1 is SGHDN, CDR2 FVKESK, per germline. After removal of 4 bases from V and 8 bases from J, the junction contained 10 bases not matched to a gene. CDR3 loop: CASSRTSVRVTQYF. The DNA for the CDR3 is TGTGCCAGCAGCCGCACTAGCGTGAGGGTTACCCAGTACTTC. The variable domain in full, completed from reference TRBV14 and TRBJ2-5, reads EAGVTQFPSHSVIEKGQTVTLRCDPISGHDNLYWYRRVMGKEIKFLLHFVKESKQDESGMPNNRFLAERTGGTYSTLKVQPAELEDSGVYFCASSRTSVRVTQYFGPGTRLLVL.

The rearrangement uses TRBV29-1 and TRBJ2-1, with TRBD2 identical over 11 bases. The CDR3 consists of 16 residues. Unmatched junction bases numbered 18, after V lost 7 bases and J lost 10 bases. Germline V gives CDR1 SQVTM, CDR2 ANQGSEA. The CDR3 spells CSAFNGASGRMVEQFF. The CDR3 region has the DNA TGCAGCGCTTTCAACGGGGCTAGCGGGAGGATGGTCGAGCAGTTCTTC.

The CDR3 region has the DNA TGTGCCAGCAGCTCGACAGGGGGCTCCAATGAGCAGTTCTTC. It encodes CASSSTGGSNEQFF. The V gene is TRBV27, the J gene TRBJ2-1; 10 nucleotides match TRBD1. The CDR3 runs to 14 residues. With V trimmed by 6 bases and J by 6 bases, 5 bases remained unmatched. CDR1 MNHEY and CDR2 SMNVEV come from the germline V gene (reference sequence).